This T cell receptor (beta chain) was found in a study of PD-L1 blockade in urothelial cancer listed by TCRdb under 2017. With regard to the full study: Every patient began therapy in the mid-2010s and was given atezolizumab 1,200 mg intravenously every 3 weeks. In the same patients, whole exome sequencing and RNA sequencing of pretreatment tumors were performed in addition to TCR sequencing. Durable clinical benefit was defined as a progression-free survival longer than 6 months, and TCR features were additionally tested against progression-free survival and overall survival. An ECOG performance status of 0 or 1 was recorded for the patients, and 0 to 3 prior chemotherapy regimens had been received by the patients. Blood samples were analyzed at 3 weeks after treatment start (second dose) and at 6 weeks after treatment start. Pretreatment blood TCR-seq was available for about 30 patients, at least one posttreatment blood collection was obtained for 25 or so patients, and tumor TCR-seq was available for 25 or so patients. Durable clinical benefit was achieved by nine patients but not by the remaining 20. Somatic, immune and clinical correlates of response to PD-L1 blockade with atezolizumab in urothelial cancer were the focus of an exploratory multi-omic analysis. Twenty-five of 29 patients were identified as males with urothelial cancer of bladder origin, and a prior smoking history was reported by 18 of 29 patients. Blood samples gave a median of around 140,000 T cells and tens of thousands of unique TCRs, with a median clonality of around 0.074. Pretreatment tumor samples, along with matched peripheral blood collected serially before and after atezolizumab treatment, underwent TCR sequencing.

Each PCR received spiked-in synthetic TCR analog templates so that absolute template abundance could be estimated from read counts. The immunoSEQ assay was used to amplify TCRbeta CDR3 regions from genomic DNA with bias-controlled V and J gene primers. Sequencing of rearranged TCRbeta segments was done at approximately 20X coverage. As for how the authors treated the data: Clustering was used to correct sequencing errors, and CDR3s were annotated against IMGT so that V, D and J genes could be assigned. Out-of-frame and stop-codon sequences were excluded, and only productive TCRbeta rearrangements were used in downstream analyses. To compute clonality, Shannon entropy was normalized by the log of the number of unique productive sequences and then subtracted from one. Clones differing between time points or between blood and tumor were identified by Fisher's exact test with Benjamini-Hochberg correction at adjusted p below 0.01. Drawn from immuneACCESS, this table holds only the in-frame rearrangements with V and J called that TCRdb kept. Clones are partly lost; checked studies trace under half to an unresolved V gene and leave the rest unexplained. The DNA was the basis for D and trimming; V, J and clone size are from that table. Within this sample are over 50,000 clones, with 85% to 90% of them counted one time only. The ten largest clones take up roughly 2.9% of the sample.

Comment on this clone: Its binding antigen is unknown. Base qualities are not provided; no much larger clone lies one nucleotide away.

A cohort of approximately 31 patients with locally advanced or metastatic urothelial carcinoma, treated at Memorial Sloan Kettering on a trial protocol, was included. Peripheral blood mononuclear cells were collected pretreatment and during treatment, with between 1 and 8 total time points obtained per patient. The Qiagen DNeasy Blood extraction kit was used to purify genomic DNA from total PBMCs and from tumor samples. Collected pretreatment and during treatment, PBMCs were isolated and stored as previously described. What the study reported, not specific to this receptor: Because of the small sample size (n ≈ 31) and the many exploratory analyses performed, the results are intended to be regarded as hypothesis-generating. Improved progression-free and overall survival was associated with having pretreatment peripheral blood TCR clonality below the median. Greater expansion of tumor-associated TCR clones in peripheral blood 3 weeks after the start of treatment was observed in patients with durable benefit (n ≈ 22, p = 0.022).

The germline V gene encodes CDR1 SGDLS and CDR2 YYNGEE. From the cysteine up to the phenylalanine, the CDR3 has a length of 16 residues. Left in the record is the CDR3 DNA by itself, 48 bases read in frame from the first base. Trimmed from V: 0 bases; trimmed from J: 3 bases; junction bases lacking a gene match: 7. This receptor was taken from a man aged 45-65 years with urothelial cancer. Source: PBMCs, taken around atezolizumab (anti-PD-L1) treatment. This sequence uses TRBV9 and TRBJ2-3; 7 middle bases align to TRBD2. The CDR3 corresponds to CASSVDTGGRTDTQYF. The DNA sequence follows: TGTGCCAGCAGCGTAGATACGGGCGGGAGAACAGATACGCAGTATTTT.